This T cell receptor beta chain derives from a study of cytomegalovirus exposure and HLA in healthy donors (dated by TCRdb to 2016 to 2017). About the study as a whole: According to a later analysis, one platform produced both the 120 validation repertoires and the 670 or so repertoires of the first cohort. The study aimed to test whether signatures of past pathogen exposure could be identified by cataloging public T cell receptors. In addition to the first cohort of 666 subjects, a separate validation cohort of about 120 different subjects was used. To predict cytomegalovirus infection status, the study brought together high-throughput TCR immunosequencing, statistical association of individual TCRs with disease status, and machine learning.

Summary of the overall study and its limitations: In a later analysis, TCRs clustered in the first cohort were found to also tend to co-occur in the 130 or so validation repertoires, with about 93% of cluster scores above 0. In the study, approximately 160 TCR beta chains were listed as associated with cytomegalovirus. The validation cohort had no HLA typing available for a later analysis, so co-occurrence within that cohort was assessed over all 120 or so repertoires. Across donors, most TCR sequences were observed very rarely, whereas some public TCRs were present in many individuals. In vitro tests confirmed that a few of the cytomegalovirus-associated TCR beta chains recognize cytomegalovirus antigens. In both the original and validation cohorts, the classifier was reported to diagnose cytomegalovirus status with high specificity and sensitivity. According to the authors, the approach could potentially be generalized to other disease states and immunological phenotypes.

Donors formed part of the validation cohort, which comprised 120 subjects and was distinct from the first cohort of 666 subjects. Library preparation employed the immunoSEQ multiplex PCR assay. The study's own analysis went as follows. A statistical classification framework was built for diagnosing cytomegalovirus status from the catalog of TCR beta chain sequences. Here the immuneACCESS table is served through TCRdb, limited to in-frame sequences with V and J called. Missing clones are a known gap in these copies; in checked studies unresolved V genes cover under half, and the rest lacks a known reason. That table gives V, J and clone size, and the DNA gave D and trimming. The sample has some 240,000 clones on record, over 80% of them singletons. The ten largest clones add up to roughly 5.4% of the sample. From the germline V gene, CDR1 is MGHRA and CDR2 is YSYEKL. From the cysteine up to the phenylalanine, the CDR3 has a length of 15 residues. The read is trimmed to its CDR3 DNA, 45 bases read in frame from base 1. The germline ends are 20 bases apart after V is trimmed by 4 bases and J by 8 bases.

Comment on this clone: It has no known antigen specificity. Base qualities are missing; no much larger clone stands one base away.

The material sequenced was PBMCs. The TCR comes from a woman between 18 and 30 years old in good health and CMV-seronegative. This sequence uses TRBV4-1 and TRBJ1-1, with TRBD1 tentatively as D gene (5 bases match). The CDR3: CASSPALRGGAEAFF. The sequence in DNA is TGCGCCAGCAGCCCCGCGTTAAGGGGAGGAGCAGAAGCTTTCTTT.